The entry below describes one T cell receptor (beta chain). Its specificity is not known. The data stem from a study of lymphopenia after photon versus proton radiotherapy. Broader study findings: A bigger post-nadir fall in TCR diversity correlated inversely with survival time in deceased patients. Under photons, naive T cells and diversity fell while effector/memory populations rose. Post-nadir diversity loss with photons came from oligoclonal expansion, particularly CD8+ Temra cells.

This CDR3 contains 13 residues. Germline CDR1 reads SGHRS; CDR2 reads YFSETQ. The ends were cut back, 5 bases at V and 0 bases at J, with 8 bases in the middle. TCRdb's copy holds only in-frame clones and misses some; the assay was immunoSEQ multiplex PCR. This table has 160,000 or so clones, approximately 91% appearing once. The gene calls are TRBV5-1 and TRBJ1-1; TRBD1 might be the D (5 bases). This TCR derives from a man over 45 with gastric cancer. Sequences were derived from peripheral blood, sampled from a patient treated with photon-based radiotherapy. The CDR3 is CASSTGVNTEAFF. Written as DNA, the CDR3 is TGCGCCAGCAGTACGGGGGTGAACACTGAAGCTTTCTTT. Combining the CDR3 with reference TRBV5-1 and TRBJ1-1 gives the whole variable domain KAGVTQTPRYLIKTRGQQVTLSCSPISGHRSVSWYQQTPGQGLQFLFEYFSETQRNKGNFPGRFSGRQFSNSRSEMNVSTLELGDSALYLCASSTGVNTEAFFGQGTRLTVV.